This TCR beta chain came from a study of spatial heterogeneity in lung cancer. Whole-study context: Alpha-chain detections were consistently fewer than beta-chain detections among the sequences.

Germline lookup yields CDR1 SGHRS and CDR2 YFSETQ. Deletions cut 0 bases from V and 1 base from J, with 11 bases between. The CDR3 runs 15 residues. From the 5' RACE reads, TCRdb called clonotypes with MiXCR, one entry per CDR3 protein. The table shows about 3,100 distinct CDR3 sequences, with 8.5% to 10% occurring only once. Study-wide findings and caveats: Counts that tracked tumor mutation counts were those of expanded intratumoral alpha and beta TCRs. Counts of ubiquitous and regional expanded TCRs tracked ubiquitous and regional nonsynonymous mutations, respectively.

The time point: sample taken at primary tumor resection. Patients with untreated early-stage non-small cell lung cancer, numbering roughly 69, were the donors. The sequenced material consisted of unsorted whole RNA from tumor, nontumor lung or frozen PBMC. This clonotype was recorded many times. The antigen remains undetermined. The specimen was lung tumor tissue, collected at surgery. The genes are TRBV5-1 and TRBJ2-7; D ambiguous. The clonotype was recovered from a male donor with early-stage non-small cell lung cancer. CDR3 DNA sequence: TGCGCCAGCAGCTTGGCGGACCCCGGGTCCTACGAGCAGTACTTC. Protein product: CASSLADPGSYEQYF.